This T cell receptor (beta chain) was captured by sequencing in a study of blood T cell repertoires in COVID-19. Whole-study context: The United States, Italy and Spain provided the acute and convalescent COVID-19 samples. Nucleic acid was either cDNA or gDNA, and it came from T cells, B-cell-depleted T cells, or PBMCs.

The CDR3 totals 12 residues. The germline V gene encodes CDR1 MNHEY and CDR2 SMNVEV (reference sequence). V lost 5 bases to trimming and J lost 4 bases, with 8 bases between them. As processed by the authors: From reference gene primer amplification, estimates of nucleated cell counts were derived. Profiling relied on immunoSEQ multiplex PCR, and the TCRdb table lists in-frame clones only, not all of them. V, J and clone size were drawn from that table, and D and trimming were deduced from the DNA. Found here are roughly 70,000 clones, roughly 87% of them singletons; the top ten hold approximately 5%.

The sample comprised peripheral blood. The origin of this receptor is a woman aged 50 to 60 with active COVID-19. The chain joins TRBV27 to TRBJ2-5; a possible D gene is TRBD1 (6 bases). The CDR3 DNA sequence: TGTGCCAGCAGTCCGGACAGAGAGACCCAGTACTTC. It encodes CASSPDRETQYF.